The clone carrying this T cell receptor (beta chain) was counted between two and nine times. In germline, CDR1 is SNHLY, CDR2 FYNNEI. J lost 7 bases, V lost 7 bases, and 9 bases had no gene match. The CDR3 is 14 amino acids. The source of the sample is a study of blood T cell repertoires in COVID-19. Study details: The study drew acute and convalescent COVID-19 samples from the United States, Italy and Spain.

In the original workflow: Scientists estimated how many nucleated cells there were by amplifying reference gene primers. Generated by immunoSEQ multiplex PCR, the TCRdb table keeps only in-frame clones and is missing some. Clone size and the V and J calls come from that table; the DNA yielded D and trimming. Here the sample spans hundreds of thousands of clones, 90% being singletons. Participants were aged about 18 to 100 years, lived in roughly 25 US areas, and enrolled virtually. Clinical history reported by participants formed the basis on which cohorts were assigned. This sequence was found in a man over 45 who had been exposed to COVID-19. The chain carries TRBV2 and TRBJ1-5, with TRBD1 matching over 8 bases. What was sequenced was PBMCs or T cells enriched from blood (not recorded which). The CDR3 sequence: CASTRQTGGQPQHF. The CDR3 DNA reads as TGTGCCAGCACCCGCCAAACAGGGGGGCAGCCCCAGCATTTT.